Below, 19 T cell receptor beta chains from the same sample are listed, as sequenced in a study of blood T cell repertoires in COVID-19. The repertoire was sequenced with immunoSEQ multiplex PCR; TCRdb's copy has only in-frame clones and lacks some. The sample lists 100,000 to 130,000 clones, 88% occurring once. Sequencing was done on a sample of peripheral blood. These receptors came from a human donor in a cohort sampled during active COVID-19.

The chain is built from TRBV13 and TRBJ2-7; 11 bases are a match to TRBD1. The CDR3 totals 17 residues. Germline V gene lookup returns CDR1 PRHDT and CDR2 FYEKMQ (reference sequence). Unmatched junction bases numbered 8, after V lost 1 base and J lost 3 bases. CDR3 residues: CASSLDPAGTGGYEQYF. The DNA for the CDR3 is TGTGCCAGCAGCTTAGACCCAGCCGGGACAGGGGGCTACGAGCAGTACTTC.

J is TRBJ1-2 and V is TRBV7-6, with D possibly TRBD1 on 5 matching bases. The CDR3 is 16 residues long. V lost 1 base, J lost 8 bases, and 20 bases lay in between. The germline V gene has CDR1 SGHVS and CDR2 FNYEAQ. The CDR3 DNA follows: TGTGCCAGCAGCTTAGACGTATCCGGGAGTGGGGGAGGCTACACCTTC. As protein: CASSLDVSGSGGGYTF.

The chain has TRBV11-1 and TRBJ1-4; D perhaps matches TRBD1 (5 bases). V lost 8 bases and J lost 6, with 10 bases in between. CDR3 length: 12 residues. Germline V CDR1 and CDR2: SGHAT, FQDESV (reference sequence). Here the CDR3 reads CASQGADEKLFF. CDR3 in DNA: TGTGCCAGCCAAGGGGCTGATGAAAAACTGTTTTTT. The whole variable domain, remainder taken from reference TRBV11-1 and TRBJ1-4, is EAEVAQSPRYKITEKSQAVAFWCDPISGHATLYWYRQILGQGPELLVQFQDESVVDDSQLPKDRFSAERLKGVDSTLKIQPAELGDSAMYLCASQGADEKLFFGSGTQLSVL.

V is TRBV11-2 and J is TRBJ2-7; no definite D call. This CDR3 is 14 amino acids long. The germline gives CDR1 SGHAT, CDR2 FQNNGV. V dropped 4 bases and J dropped 3 bases, with 13 bases sitting between them. The CDR3 nucleotides are TGTGCCAGCAGCTCCGTTTTGCGCGGCTACGAGCAGTACTTC. Protein: CASSSVLRGYEQYF.

This clone occurred a few times. Sequence at one end of the junction differs from germline and may be a read error. The CDR3 loop reads CASSQSRDRLNF. CDR3 DNA: TGTGCCAGCAGTCAAAGCCGGGACAGACTGAATTTT. The V and J genes are TRBV6-6 and TRBJ1-5, with 7 bases that match TRBD1. The CDR3 extends over 12 amino acids. CDR1 and CDR2 from the germline V gene are MNHNY and SVGAGI (reference sequence).

The chain couples TRBV18 to TRBJ2-1, with TRBD2 matching 8 bases. The ends lost 4 bases at V and 8 bases at J; junction bases unmatched: 13. This CDR3 contains 16 residues. Germline V gene sequence: CDR1 KGHSH, CDR2 LQKENI. The CDR3 DNA sequence: TGTGCCAGCTCACAGGCGTTAGTGGGAGCGGGGGATGAGCAGTTCTTC. This translates into CASSQALVGAGDEQFF.

V and J are TRBV28 and TRBJ1-2; possible D gene TRBD1, 6 bases. V lost 5 bases, J lost 8 bases, and 21 bases lay in between. Germline CDR1 and CDR2: MDHEN and SYDVKM. There are 15 residues in the CDR3. CDR3 region: CASSELRGGKVGYTF. In DNA form, the CDR3 reads TGTGCCAGCAGTGAGCTTAGGGGGGGGAAGGTAGGCTACACCTTC.

Here the CDR3 DNA reads TGTGCCAGCAGCTGGCGAGGTGGTAGTTCGTACGAGCAGTACTTC. Its translation: CASSWRGGSSYEQYF. This chain links TRBV11-2 with TRBJ2-7; no firm D call. The germline V and J ends were trimmed by 4 bases and 4 bases, with 17 bases remaining between them. Germline CDR1 and CDR2: SGHAT and FQNNGV. This CDR3 contains 15 residues.

The chain recombines TRBV9 with TRBJ2-2, with 10 bases lining up with TRBD1. The CDR3 spans 17 residues. The V segment lost 0 bases and the J segment 5 bases; nucleotides outside the gene matches: 7. Per the germline V gene, CDR1 is SGDLS and CDR2 is YYNGEE. The CDR3 region has the DNA TGTGCCAGCAGCGTAGAACGGGACAGGGGTGGGACCGGGGAGCTGTTTTTT. Translated, it gives CASSVERDRGGTGELFF.

This chain joins TRBV3-1 (or the pseudogene TRBV3-2) and TRBJ1-1; perhaps TRBD1 as D (6 bases). Germline CDR1 is LGHDT and CDR2 is YNNKEL (reference sequence). The CDR3 contains 12 residues. Trimming removed 8 bases at V and 4 bases at J, with 11 bases between. The CDR3 spells CASQGTLTEAFF. DNA for the CDR3: TGTGCCAGCCAAGGGACACTCACTGAAGCTTTCTTT.

This clone was seen once. This chain joins TRBV6-5 and TRBJ2-1; TRBD1 agrees at 10 bases. CDR1 MNHEY and CDR2 SVGAGI come from the germline V gene. V was clipped by 6 bases and J by 3 bases; unmatched bases: 5. CDR3 size: 15 residues. The CDR3 protein is CASSWGQGSYNEQFF. As DNA, the CDR3 is TGTGCCAGCAGCTGGGGACAGGGGAGCTACAATGAGCAGTTCTTC.

V usage is TRBV5-1 and J usage is TRBJ2-3; D perhaps matches TRBD1 (5 bases). The CDR3 runs to 16 residues. Per germline, CDR1 SGHRS and CDR2 YFSETQ. Trimming took 0 bases from V and 4 from J, leaving 15 bases between them. Here the CDR3 DNA reads TGCGCCAGCAGCTTGGTCTTGCAGGGCAGCTCAGATACGCAGTATTTT. Translation gives CASSLVLQGSSDTQYF.

CDR3 in amino acids: CASSQTTGTEAFF. The CDR3, as DNA: TGTGCCAGCAGCCAAACCACAGGGACTGAAGCTTTCTTT. J is TRBJ1-1 and V is TRBV7-3; a possible D gene is TRBD1 (6 bases). The ends were cut back, 5 bases at V and 5 bases at J, with 12 bases in the middle. The germline CDR1 and CDR2 sequences are SGHTA and FQGTGA. This CDR3 region has 13 residues.

The CDR3 nucleotides read TGTGCCAGCAGCCAAATGAGGACTAGCGGGGGCGAGCAGTACTTC. It specifies CASSQMRTSGGEQYF. The chain is built from TRBV3-1 (or the pseudogene TRBV3-2) and TRBJ2-7; 13 bases match TRBD2. The junction had 4 bases not matched to a gene; V was cut back by 2 bases and J by 6 bases. This CDR3 comprises 15 residues. Germline lookup yields CDR1 LGHDT and CDR2 YNNKEL (reference sequence).

This chain connects TRBV18 to TRBJ1-1; tentative D call: TRBD1 (5 bases). The V end lost 0 bases, the J end lost 0 bases, and 8 bases lay between the germline ends. The CDR3 extends over 15 amino acids. Germline CDR1 reads KGHSH; CDR2 reads LQKENI. CDR3 nucleotide sequence: TGTGCCAGCTCACCACCGGGGCATCTGAACACTGAAGCTTTCTTT. Translated: CASSPPGHLNTEAFF.

Here the CDR3 DNA reads TGTGCCAGCAGTTCCCCAACAGGGTTTTATAATTCACCCCTCCACTTT. This sequence encodes CASSSPTGFYNSPLHF. This sequence joins TRBV28 and TRBJ1-6, with TRBD1 as a possible D gene (6 bases). CDR1 and CDR2 from the germline V gene are MDHEN and SYDVKM. V lost 4 bases, J lost 4 bases, and 14 bases lay in between. This CDR3 spans 16 amino acids.

The genes are TRBV14 and TRBJ1-1; possibly TRBD1 for D (5 bases). V lost 4 bases, J lost 1 base, and 10 bases lay in between. Germline V gene lookup returns CDR1 SGHDN and CDR2 FVKESK. CDR3 length: 14 amino acids. The CDR3 here is CASSRLGGNTEAFF. The CDR3, as DNA: TGTGCCAGCAGCCGGCTCGGGGGGAACACTGAAGCTTTCTTT.

The chain recombines TRBV11-2 with TRBJ2-7; D possibly corresponds to TRBD2 (5 bases). The CDR3 covers 13 residues. V lost 2 bases and J 3 bases, leaving 8 bases between the germline ends. Germline lookup yields CDR1 SGHAT and CDR2 FQNNGV. CDR3 sequence reads: CASSLPTSYEQYF. The CDR3 coding sequence is TGTGCCAGCAGCTTACCTACTAGCTACGAGCAGTACTTC.

The rearrangement joins TRBV6-5 to TRBJ1-3, with a weak D call TRBD1 (5 bases). The CDR3 loop spans 13 amino acids. V was trimmed by 4 bases and J by 4 bases, leaving 8 bases between them. Per the germline V gene, CDR1 is MNHEY and CDR2 is SVGAGI. The CDR3 reads CASSFRVGNTIYF. The CDR3 DNA follows: TGTGCCAGCAGTTTCAGGGTGGGAAACACCATATATTTT.